One and the same sample provided the 22 T cell receptor beta chains below, sequenced in a study of blood T cells in healthy people across ages (dated by TCRdb to 2015 to 2017). Preparation of the library involved 5' RACE. This sample was sequenced with an Illumina HiSeq 2500. The second PCR ran for roughly 7 to 11 cycles and used a J-beta primer mix along with a sample-barcoded 5' primer. Through fastp at Q25 and MiXCR, TCRdb rebuilt clones from the public reads, retaining in-frame beta chains. Every distinct CDR3 protein forms one entry, paired with its most common genes and DNA. Recorded for this sample are 800,000 or so distinct CDR3 sequences; more than 35% of them occurred a single time. The top ten clonotypes cover about a sixth of the sample. Material for sequencing was blood. These receptors came from a man older than 75 in good health.

V gene TRBV4-3 combines with J gene TRBJ2-3, with TRBD2 matching over 8 bases. V dropped 6 bases and J dropped 0; count of bases not matched to a gene: 14. The germline gives CDR1 LGHNA, CDR2 YSLEER. The CDR3 covers 18 residues. CDR3 nucleotides: TGCGCCAGCAGTAAACTTAGCGGGACCCGCTCAAGCACAGATACGCAGTATTTT. It encodes CASSKLSGTRSSTDTQYF.

The V call is TRBV29-1, the J call TRBJ1-1, with D unclear. Germline assignment: CDR1 SQVTM and CDR2 ANQGSEA. With 7 bases removed from V and 3 bases from J, the gap between germline ends came to 12 bases. This CDR3 is 12 amino acids long. CDR3 in amino acids: CSAWDGDTEAFF. CDR3 sequence (DNA): TGCAGCGCCTGGGATGGGGACACTGAAGCTTTCTTT.

This clonotype was seen many times. This chain connects TRBV20-1 to TRBJ2-7; no reliable D call. V was shortened by 1 base and J by 0 bases, with 13 bases between the two germline ends. There are 15 residues in the CDR3. CDR1 and CDR2 from the germline V gene are DFQATT and SNEGSKA (reference sequence). CDR3 sequence reads: CSARGSPDGSYEQYF. The CDR3 DNA reads TGCAGTGCTAGAGGGTCCCCGGATGGCTCCTACGAGCAGTACTTC.

This clonotype was recorded at least ten times. A much larger clone lies one base from this, so it may be a read error. V gene TRBV7-7 combines with J gene TRBJ2-5; 11 bases are shared with TRBD1. The CDR3 extends over 17 amino acids. V was pared by 3 bases and J by 11 bases, with 17 bases of the junction left unmatched. Germline V gives CDR1 SSHAT, CDR2 FNYEAQ (reference sequence). This CDR3 is CASSFSYGTGGNNEQYF. DNA for the CDR3: TGTGCCAGCAGCTTTTCATACGGGACAGGGGGTAACAATGAGCAGTACTTC.

The chain employs TRBV2 and TRBJ2-5; D possibly corresponds to TRBD2 (5 bases). With 7 bases removed from V and 5 bases from J, the gap between germline ends came to 14 bases. This CDR3 comprises 13 residues. Germline values: CDR1 SNHLY, CDR2 FYNNEI. This CDR3 is CASTPGVVETQYF. The CDR3 DNA follows: TGTGCCAGCACCCCCGGGGTGGTGGAGACCCAGTACTTC.

V and J are TRBV20-1 and TRBJ2-1, with 8 bases fitting TRBD2. The CDR3 contains 14 residues. Losses at the gene ends were 5 bases for V and 0 bases for J; bases not matched to a gene: 3. The germline gives CDR1 DFQATT, CDR2 SNEGSKA (reference sequence). The CDR3 sequence is CSADSGISYNEQFF. The CDR3, as DNA: TGCAGTGCTGATAGCGGGATCTCCTACAATGAGCAGTTCTTC.

CDR3 protein: CASSTLLAGDNEQFF. CDR3 nucleotides: TGTGCCAGTAGTACTTTACTAGCGGGAGACAATGAGCAGTTCTTC. This chain joins TRBV19 and TRBJ2-1; the match to TRBD2 covers 11 bases. V lost 4 bases, J lost 5 bases, and 4 bases stayed unmatched. Germline V lookup: CDR1 LNHDA, CDR2 SQIVND (reference sequence). The CDR3 is made up of 15 amino acids.

The gene calls are TRBV7-3 and TRBJ2-7; TRBD2 aligns across 8 bases. Looked up from germline, CDR1 is SGHTA and CDR2 is FQGTGA. The V segment lost 5 bases and the J segment 7 bases; nucleotides outside the gene matches: 16. The CDR3 consists of 16 residues. The CDR3: CASSPSPGGPYNEQYF. As DNA, the CDR3 is TGTGCCAGCAGCCCCTCTCCGGGGGGGCCCTACAATGAGCAGTACTTC.

V gene TRBV24-1 combines with J gene TRBJ2-1; 9 nucleotides line up with TRBD2. The CDR3 contains 15 residues. CDR1 is KGHDR, CDR2 SFDVKD, per germline. V lost 5 bases to trimming and J lost 8 bases; unmatched junction nucleotides: 9. CDR3 in amino acids: CATSALSGSIYEQFF. DNA for the CDR3: TGTGCCACCAGTGCTCTTAGCGGGAGTATCTATGAGCAGTTCTTC.

V is TRBV6-5 and J is TRBJ2-7, with no clear D. Trimming removed 5 bases at V and 2 bases at J, with 16 bases between. Germline V gene sequence: CDR1 MNHEY, CDR2 SVGAGI. The CDR3 is 15 amino acids. CDR3 sequence reads: CASSETKSETYEQYF. The CDR3, as DNA: TGTGCCAGCAGTGAAACTAAGAGCGAGACCTACGAGCAGTACTTC.

The rearrangement uses TRBV11-2 and TRBJ2-5; 8 nucleotides align to TRBD2. The J call is doubtful: the DNA matches TRBJ2-7 better. This CDR3 contains 14 residues. CDR1 and CDR2 (germline): SGHAT, FQNNGV. Here the CDR3 reads CASSFRREDYEQYF. The CDR3 DNA follows: TGTGCCAGCAGTTTCCGGCGGGAGGACTACGAGCAGTACTTC.

Many counts were recorded for this clonotype. This chain connects TRBV20-1 to TRBJ2-7; 8 positions match TRBD1. CDR1 DFQATT and CDR2 SNEGSKA come from the germline V gene (reference sequence). This CDR3 spans 14 amino acids. V lost 6 bases and J lost 5; bases outside the gene matches: 12. As DNA, the CDR3 is TGCAGTGCCAGGACAGGGTTTGAAATCGACGAGCAGTACTTC. It specifies CSARTGFEIDEQYF.

The chain combines TRBV10-3 with TRBJ2-4; 11 bases fit TRBD2. V trimming: 2 bases; J trimming: 15 bases; junction bases outside the gene matches: 15. Per germline, CDR1 ENHRY and CDR2 SYGVKD. The CDR3 extends over 16 amino acids. The DNA of the CDR3 is TGTGCCATCAGTGAGGTTCTAGCGGGGGGAGCTAAGTCGGTGTACTTC. Protein product: CAISEVLAGGAKSVYF.

DNA of the CDR3: TGTGCCATCAGAAGACAGGGGGTCTCGAATGAGCAGTTCTTC. Residues: CAIRRQGVSNEQFF. The chain joins TRBV10-3 to TRBJ2-1, with 9 bases matching TRBD1. Unmatched junction bases numbered 7, after V lost 6 bases and J lost 7 bases. The CDR3 contains 14 residues. The germline gives CDR1 ENHRY, CDR2 SYGVKD.

Concerning this clonotype itself: The junction departs from germline at one end; a sequencing error may be responsible. The genes are TRBV5-1 and TRBJ2-7; 12 nucleotides line up with TRBD2. Per the germline V gene, CDR1 is SGHRS and CDR2 is YFSETQ. The CDR3 covers 15 residues. This CDR3 reads CASSDPSGRAYEQYF. CDR3 DNA sequence: TGCGCCAGCAGCGATCCTAGCGGGAGGGCCTATGAGCAGTACTTC.

The chain has TRBV4-1 and TRBJ2-1; 8 bases map to TRBD1. Germline-derived CDR1 and CDR2 are MGHRA and YSYEKL. V was clipped by 5 bases and J by 5 bases; unmatched bases: 11. This CDR3 comprises 16 residues. CDR3 protein: CASSSYDRGGNNEQFF. The CDR3 DNA reads TGCGCCAGCAGCTCGTACGACAGGGGCGGTAACAATGAGCAGTTCTTC.

Worth noting for this clonotype: The junction departs from the called germline gene at one end, perhaps through a read error. The CDR3 coding sequence is TGTGCCAGCAGACCAAGCGGCACAGATACGCGGTATTTT. This gives the protein CASRPSGTDTRYF. This chain connects TRBV12-3 or TRBV12-4 to TRBJ2-3, with D tentatively TRBD2 (5 bases). The CDR3 extends over 13 amino acids.

V is TRBV4-2 and J is TRBJ2-1, with 11 bases lining up with TRBD2. The germline CDR1 and CDR2 sequences are LGHNA and YNFKEQ. The CDR3 sequence is 18 residues long. The J segment lost 5 bases and the V segment lost 4 bases, leaving 13 bases of the junction unmatched. Written as DNA, the CDR3 is TGTGCCAGCAGCCGGCACGCTGGAGAGACTAGCGGGGACAATGAGCAGTTCTTC. Encoded protein: CASSRHAGETSGDNEQFF.

This chain joins TRBV7-2 and TRBJ2-5; 11 bases are shared with TRBD2. This CDR3 is built from 16 residues. After removal of 1 base from V and 11 bases from J, the junction contained 12 bases not matched to a gene. The germline gives CDR1 SGHTA, CDR2 FQGNSA. CDR3 in amino acids: CASSLGVGTSGLGQYF. The CDR3 nucleotides read TGTGCCAGCAGCTTAGGGGTCGGGACTAGCGGCCTAGGGCAGTACTTC.

This clonotype has only a few counts. This sequence joins TRBV5-1 and TRBJ1-2, with 12 bases aligning to TRBD1. The CDR3 extends over 16 amino acids. The V segment lost 4 bases and the J segment 7 bases; nucleotides outside the gene matches: 11. Germline CDR1 SGHRS, CDR2 YFSETQ. The CDR3 sequence: CASSLTPGTGGRGYTF. In nucleotides, the CDR3 is TGCGCCAGCAGCCTAACTCCCGGGACAGGGGGCCGTGGCTACACCTTC.

For the CDR3, the DNA is TGTGCCAGCAGTTACTCGGTGGGTAAGCAGTACTTC. Residues: CASSYSVGKQYF. V and J are TRBV6-2 or TRBV6-3 and TRBJ2-5; D remains ambiguous. The germline gives CDR1 MNHEY, CDR2 SVGEGT. Trimming took 0 bases from V and 11 from J, leaving 10 bases between them. There are 12 residues in the CDR3.

This CDR3 reads CASSGGAEETQYF. The CDR3 DNA follows: TGTGCCAGCAGTGGAGGGGCGGAAGAGACCCAGTACTTC. The genes are TRBV2 and TRBJ2-7; D is tentatively TRBD1 or TRBD2 (5 bases each). The J call may be faulty, since TRBJ2-5 better matches the DNA end. The CDR3 is 13 amino acids. Looked up from germline, CDR1 is SNHLY and CDR2 is FYNNEI.